These 5 T cell receptor beta chains came from one sample sequenced in a study of OX40 agonist ivuxolimab in advanced cancers. Data came from immunoSEQ multiplex PCR; TCRdb stores just in-frame clones and leaves some out. The sample shows some 73,000 clones, 75% to 90% of them seen only once. The sequenced sample was CD4+ or CD8+ T cells sorted from blood, obtained in a trial of the OX40 agonist ivuxolimab. Receptors originate from an adult with an advanced solid tumor such as melanoma, head and neck, liver or kidney cancer.

The CDR3 spells CASTSPSGSYTF. The CDR3 DNA follows: TGTGCCAGCACCTCACCCTCGGGTAGCTACACCTTC. This sequence joins TRBV28 and TRBJ1-2; no firm D call. V lost 7 bases and J lost 9, with 15 bases in between. Germline CDR1 and CDR2: MDHEN and SYDVKM. CDR3 size: 12 residues.

The rearrangement joins TRBV11-3 to TRBJ2-5; tentatively, D is TRBD1 (6 bases). The DNA end lines up better with TRBJ2-7; the J call may be wrong. This CDR3 contains 13 residues. CDR1 and CDR2 (germline): SGHNT, YENEEA. The CDR3 region has the DNA TGTGCCAGCAGCTTGCAGGGGTCCTACGAGCAGTACTTC. Translated: CASSLQGSYEQYF.

As to this clone: Compared with germline, one end of the junction differs, possibly owing to a read error. The J gene is TRBJ1-5, the V gene TRBV2; D gene ambiguous. The CDR3 spans 13 residues. CDR1 is SNHLY and CDR2 is FYNNEI in the germline V gene. CDR3 DNA sequence: TGTGCCAGCATTGAAAATAGCAATCAGCCCCAGCATTTT. This translates into CASIENSNQPQHF.

The chain is built from TRBV2 and TRBJ2-3, with 13 positions matching TRBD2. Trimming at V came to 9 bases and at J to 4 bases, leaving 4 bases not matched to a gene. CDR3 length: 14 residues. CDR1 SNHLY and CDR2 FYNNEI come from the germline V gene. CDR3 sequence reads: CASVLAGGADTQYF. DNA for the CDR3: TGTGCCAGTGTACTAGCGGGAGGGGCAGATACGCAGTATTTT.

The CDR3 nucleotides are TGTGCCAGTAGTCCCCGGGGAGGTCGTAGTGAGACCCAGTACTTC. Encoded protein: CASSPRGGRSETQYF. V and J are TRBV19 and TRBJ2-5, with D possibly matching TRBD2 (6 bases). There are 15 residues in the CDR3. With 5 bases removed from V and 5 bases from J, the gap between germline ends came to 18 bases. Germline V gives CDR1 LNHDA, CDR2 SQIVND (reference sequence). Full variable domain (outside the CDR3, taken from reference TRBV19 and TRBJ2-5): DGGITQSPKYLFRKEGQNVTLSCEQNLNHDAMYWYRQDPGQGLRLIYYSQIVNDFQKGDIAEGYSVSREKKESFPLTVTSAQKNPTAFYLCASSPRGGRSETQYFGPGTRLLVL.